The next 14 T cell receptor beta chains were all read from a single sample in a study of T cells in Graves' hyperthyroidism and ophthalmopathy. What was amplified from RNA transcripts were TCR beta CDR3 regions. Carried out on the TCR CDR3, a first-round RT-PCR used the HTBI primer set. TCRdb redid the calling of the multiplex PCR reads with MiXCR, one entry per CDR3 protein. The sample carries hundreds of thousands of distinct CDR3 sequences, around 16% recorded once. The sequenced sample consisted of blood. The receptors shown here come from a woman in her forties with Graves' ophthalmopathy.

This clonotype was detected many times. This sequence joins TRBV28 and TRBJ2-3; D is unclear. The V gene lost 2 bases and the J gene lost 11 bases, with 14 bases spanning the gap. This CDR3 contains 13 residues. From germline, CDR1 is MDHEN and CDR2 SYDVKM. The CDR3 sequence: CASSLGPFGRQYF. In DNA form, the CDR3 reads TGTGCCAGCAGTTTAGGGCCGTTCGGACGGCAGTATTTT.

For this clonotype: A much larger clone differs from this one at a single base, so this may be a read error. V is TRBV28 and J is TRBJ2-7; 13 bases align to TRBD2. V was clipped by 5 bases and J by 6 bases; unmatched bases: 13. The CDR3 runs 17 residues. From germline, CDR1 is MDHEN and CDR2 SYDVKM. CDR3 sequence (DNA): TGTGCCAGCAGTACCACCCCTGGGACTAGCGGGAATGGCGAGCAGTACTTC. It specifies CASSTTPGTSGNGEQYF.

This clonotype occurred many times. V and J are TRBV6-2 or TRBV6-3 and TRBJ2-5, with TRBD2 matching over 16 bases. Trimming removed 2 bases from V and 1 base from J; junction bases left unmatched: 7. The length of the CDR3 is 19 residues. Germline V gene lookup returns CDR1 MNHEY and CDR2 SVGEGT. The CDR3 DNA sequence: TGTGCCAGCAGTTACCTACCCGGGACTAGCGGGGGGGGCCAAGAGACCCAGTACTTC. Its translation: CASSYLPGTSGGGQETQYF.

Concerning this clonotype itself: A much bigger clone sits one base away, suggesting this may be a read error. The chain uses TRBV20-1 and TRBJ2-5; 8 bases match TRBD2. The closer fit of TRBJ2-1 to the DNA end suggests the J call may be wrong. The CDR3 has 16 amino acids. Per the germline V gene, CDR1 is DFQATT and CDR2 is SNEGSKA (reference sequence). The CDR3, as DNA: TGCAGTGCTAGTCGGGGGCGGGGGGACTACCAAGAGACCCAGTTCTTC. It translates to CSASRGRGDYQETQFF.

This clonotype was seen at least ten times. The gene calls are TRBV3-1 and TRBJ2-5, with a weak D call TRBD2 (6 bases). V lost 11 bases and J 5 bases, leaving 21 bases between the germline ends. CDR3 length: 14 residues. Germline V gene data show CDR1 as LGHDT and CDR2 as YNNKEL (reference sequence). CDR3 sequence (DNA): TGTGCCTCCAAACTAAACGGAGGGTCGGAGACCCAGTACTTC. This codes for CASKLNGGSETQYF.

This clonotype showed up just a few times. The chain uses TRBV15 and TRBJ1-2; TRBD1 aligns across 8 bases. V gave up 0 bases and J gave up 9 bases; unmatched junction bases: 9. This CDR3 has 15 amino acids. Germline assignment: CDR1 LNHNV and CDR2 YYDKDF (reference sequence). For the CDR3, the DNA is TGTGCCACCAGCAGAGATAAATCAGGGGGCAATAGCTACACCTTC. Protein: CATSRDKSGGNSYTF.

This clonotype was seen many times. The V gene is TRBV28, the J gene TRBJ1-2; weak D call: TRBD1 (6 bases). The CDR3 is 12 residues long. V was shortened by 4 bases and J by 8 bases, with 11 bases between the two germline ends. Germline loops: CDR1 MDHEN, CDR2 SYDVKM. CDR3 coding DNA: TGTGCCAGCAGTTCCGGGGGCGGCGGCTACACCTTC. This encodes CASSSGGGGYTF.

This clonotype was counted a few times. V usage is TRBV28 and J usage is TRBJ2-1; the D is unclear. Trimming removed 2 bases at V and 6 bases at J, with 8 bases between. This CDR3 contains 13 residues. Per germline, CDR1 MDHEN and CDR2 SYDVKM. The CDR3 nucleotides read TGTGCCAGCAGTTTAGGTGCCATCAATGAGCAGTTCTTC. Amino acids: CASSLGAINEQFF.

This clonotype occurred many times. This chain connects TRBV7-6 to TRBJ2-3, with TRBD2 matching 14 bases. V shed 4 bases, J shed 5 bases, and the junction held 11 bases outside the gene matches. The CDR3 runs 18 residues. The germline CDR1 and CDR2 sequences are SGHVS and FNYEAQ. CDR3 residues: CASSSLTSGRALRDTQYF. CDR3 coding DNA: TGTGCCAGCAGCTCCCTGACTAGCGGGAGGGCCCTCAGAGATACGCAGTATTTT.

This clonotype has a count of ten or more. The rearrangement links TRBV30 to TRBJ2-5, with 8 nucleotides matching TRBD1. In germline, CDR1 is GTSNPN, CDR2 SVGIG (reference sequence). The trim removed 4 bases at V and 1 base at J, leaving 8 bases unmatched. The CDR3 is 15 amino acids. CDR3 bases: TGTGCCTGGAACCCAGGACAGGGCTTCCAAGAGACCCAGTACTTC. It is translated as CAWNPGQGFQETQYF.

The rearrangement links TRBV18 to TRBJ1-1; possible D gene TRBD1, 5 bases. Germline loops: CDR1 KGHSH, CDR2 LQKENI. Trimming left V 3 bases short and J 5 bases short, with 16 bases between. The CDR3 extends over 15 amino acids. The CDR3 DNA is TGTGCCAGCTCACCGCTGGACACGCTGGGGACTGAAGCTTTCTTT. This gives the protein CASSPLDTLGTEAFF.

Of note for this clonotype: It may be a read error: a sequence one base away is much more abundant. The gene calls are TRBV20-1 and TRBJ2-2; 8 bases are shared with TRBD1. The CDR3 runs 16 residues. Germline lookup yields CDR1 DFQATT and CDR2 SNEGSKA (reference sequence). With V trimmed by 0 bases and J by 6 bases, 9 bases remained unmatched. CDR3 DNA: TGCAGTGCTAGAGAAACCGGGACAGGCAGATCCGGGGAGCTGTTTTTT. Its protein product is CSARETGTGRSGELFF.

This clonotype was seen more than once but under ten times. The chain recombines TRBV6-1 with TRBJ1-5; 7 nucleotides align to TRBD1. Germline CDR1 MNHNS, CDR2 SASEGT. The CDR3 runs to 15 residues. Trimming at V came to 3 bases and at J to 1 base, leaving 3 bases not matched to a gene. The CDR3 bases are TGTGCCAGCAGTGAGACAGGGATGAGCAATCAGCCCCAGCATTTT. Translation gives CASSETGMSNQPQHF.

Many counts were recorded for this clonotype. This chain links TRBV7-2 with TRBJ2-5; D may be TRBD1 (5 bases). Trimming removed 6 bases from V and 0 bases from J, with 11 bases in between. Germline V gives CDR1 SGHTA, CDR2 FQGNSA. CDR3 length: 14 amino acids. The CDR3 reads CASSGDSNQETQYF. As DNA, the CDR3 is TGTGCCAGCAGTGGAGACAGCAACCAAGAGACCCAGTACTTC.